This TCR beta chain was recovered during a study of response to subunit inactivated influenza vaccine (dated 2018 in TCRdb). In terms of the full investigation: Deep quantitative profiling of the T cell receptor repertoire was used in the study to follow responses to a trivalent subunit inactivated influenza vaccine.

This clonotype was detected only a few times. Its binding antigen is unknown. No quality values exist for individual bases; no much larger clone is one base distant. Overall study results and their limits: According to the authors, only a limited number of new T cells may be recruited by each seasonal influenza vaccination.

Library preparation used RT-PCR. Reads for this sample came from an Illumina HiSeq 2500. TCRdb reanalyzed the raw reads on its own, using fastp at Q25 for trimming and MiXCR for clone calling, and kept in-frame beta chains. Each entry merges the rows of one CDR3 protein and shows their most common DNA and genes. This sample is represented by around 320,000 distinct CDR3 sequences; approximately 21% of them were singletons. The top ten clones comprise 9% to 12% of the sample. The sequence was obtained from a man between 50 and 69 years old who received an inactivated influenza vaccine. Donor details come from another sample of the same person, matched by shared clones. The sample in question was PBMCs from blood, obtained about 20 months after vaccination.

The CDR3 region has the sequence CASSLSPGEQYF. The DNA is TGTGCCAGCAGTTTATCCCCCGGGGAGCAGTACTTC. The chain is assembled from TRBV12-3 or TRBV12-4 and TRBJ2-7; too little of a D gene remains to name it. The junction carries 9 bases between V and J, which are trimmed by 2 bases and 7 bases respectively. CDR3 length: 12 amino acids, cysteine to phenylalanine. This entry keeps only the CDR3 DNA: 36 bases, framed from base 1.